Shown below are 27 T cell receptor beta chains from a single sample sequenced in a study of T cells in Graves' hyperthyroidism and ophthalmopathy. Researchers took RNA transcripts and amplified the TCR beta CDR3 regions from them. The HTBI primer set was used in a first-round RT-PCR of the TCR CDR3. TCRdb passed the multiplex PCR reads through MiXCR, listing each CDR3 protein once. This sample yields approximately 600,000 distinct CDR3 sequences, of which around 13% are seen a single time; more than 5% belongs to the top ten. Sequenced: blood. The receptor set was obtained from a woman in her 30s with Graves' hyperthyroidism that later progressed to Graves' ophthalmopathy.

V usage is TRBV7-9 and J usage is TRBJ2-4, with 7 bases fitting TRBD1. CDR1 SEHNR and CDR2 FQNEAQ come from the germline V gene (reference sequence). The CDR3 has 12 residues. V was clipped by 5 bases and J by 16 bases; unmatched bases: 11. For the CDR3, the DNA is TGTGCCAGCAGCCAACCGACAGGGTGGATTTACTTC. Translation: CASSQPTGWIYF. Full variable domain (outside the CDR3, taken from reference TRBV7-9 and TRBJ2-4): DTGVSQNPRHKITKRGQNVTFRCDPISEHNRLYWYRQTLGQGPEFLTYFQNEAQLEKSRLLSDRFSAERPKGSFSTLEIQRTEQGDSAMYLCASSQPTGWIYFGAGTRLSVL.

This clonotype showed up many times. The chain carries TRBV3-1 and TRBJ1-2, with D unresolved. Germline V gene sequence: CDR1 LGHDT, CDR2 YNNKEL (reference sequence). The CDR3 covers 15 residues. Between the trimmed V and J ends, which lost 2 bases and 2 bases, there was a span of 12 bases. The CDR3 is CASSQPEVANYGYTF. CDR3 coding DNA: TGTGCCAGCAGCCAACCGGAGGTGGCGAACTATGGCTACACCTTC.

Ten or more counts support this clonotype. The rearrangement uses TRBV11-2 and TRBJ2-2; perhaps TRBD2 as D (5 bases). Germline CDR1 is SGHAT and CDR2 is FQNNGV. Trimming stripped 6 bases from V and 11 bases from J, with 19 bases between. This CDR3 has 14 amino acids. CDR3 nucleotides: TGTGCCAGCAGGTCCTGGGAGCCCGCGGACGAGCTGTTTTTT. Translated, it gives CASRSWEPADELFF.

The table lists this clonotype with a few counts. This may be a read error: a much more frequent sequence differs by one nucleotide. The chain uses TRBV9 and TRBJ2-5; TRBD1 matches at 8 bases. The CDR3 spans 14 residues. In germline, CDR1 is SGDLS, CDR2 YYNGEE. The trim removed 4 bases at V and 3 bases at J, leaving 5 bases unmatched. CDR3 residues: CASSPRTGKETQYF. The CDR3 coding sequence is TGTGCCAGCAGCCCCCGGACAGGGAAAGAGACCCAGTACTTC.

This clonotype was observed at least ten times. The V gene is TRBV7-3, the J gene TRBJ2-1; 8 bases match TRBD2. V lost 1 base to trimming and J lost 2 bases; unmatched junction nucleotides: 13. This CDR3 is 19 amino acids long. Germline assignment: CDR1 SGHTA and CDR2 FQGTGA. CDR3 region: CASSLIGPGLAGTYNEQFF. The CDR3 DNA reads TGTGCCAGCAGCTTAATCGGCCCAGGGCTAGCGGGCACCTACAATGAGCAGTTCTTC.

V gene TRBV11-2 combines with J gene TRBJ1-5; D is ambiguous. The V and J ends lost 5 bases and 0 bases respectively, with 11 bases between them. Germline CDR1 SGHAT, CDR2 FQNNGV. The CDR3 totals 15 residues. CDR3 coding DNA: TGTGCCAGCAGCGTCGTCGCAGATAGCAATCAGCCCCAGCATTTT. Amino acids: CASSVVADSNQPQHF.

This clonotype was found many times. DNA of the CDR3: TGTGCCAGCAGCTTATATCCCTCGGGTCAAAGCTACGAGCAGTACTTC. Amino acid sequence: CASSLYPSGQSYEQYF. This chain connects TRBV11-2 to TRBJ2-7; D is uncertain. The V end lost 2 bases, the J end lost 3 bases, and 17 bases lay between the germline ends. This CDR3 spans 16 amino acids. Germline loops: CDR1 SGHAT, CDR2 FQNNGV.

This clonotype was seen repeatedly, ten times or more. The J gene is TRBJ1-4, the V gene TRBV5-6; perhaps TRBD1 as D (5 bases). V lost 1 base and J lost 7, with 8 bases in between. CDR1 is SGHDT, CDR2 YYEEEE, per germline. The CDR3 length is 13 residues. The CDR3 region is CASSLSQGEKLFF. As DNA, the CDR3 is TGTGCCAGCAGCTTGAGCCAGGGTGAAAAACTGTTTTTT.

This clonotype was seen repeatedly, ten times or more. The V and J genes are TRBV7-3 and TRBJ1-1, with D perhaps matching TRBD1 (5 bases). The V end was cut by 2 bases, the J end by 6 bases, with 13 bases between. This CDR3 has 14 amino acids. Per germline, CDR1 SGHTA and CDR2 FQGTGA. The CDR3 protein is CASSLGGFGAEAFF. DNA of the CDR3: TGTGCCAGCAGCTTAGGGGGGTTTGGCGCTGAAGCTTTCTTT.

At least ten counts were recorded for this clonotype. V usage is TRBV6-6 and J usage is TRBJ2-3; D unresolved. The V end lost 0 bases, the J end lost 0 bases, and 10 bases lay between the germline ends. The CDR3 runs to 16 residues. CDR1 is MNHNY, CDR2 SVGAGI, per germline (reference sequence). CDR3 coding DNA: TGTGCCAGCAGTTACTCGCGCAGCTCTAGCACAGATACGCAGTATTTT. This encodes CASSYSRSSSTDTQYF.

This clonotype was observed a handful of times. This chain links TRBV19 with TRBJ2-5, with 7 bases that match TRBD2. V shed 4 bases, J shed 1 base, and the junction held 6 bases outside the gene matches. CDR1 and CDR2 from the germline V gene are LNHDA and SQIVND (reference sequence). The CDR3 extends over 15 amino acids. The DNA for the CDR3 is TGTGCCAGTAGTAGACGGGAGGCGACCCAAGAGACCCAGTACTTC. This sequence encodes CASSRREATQETQYF. Based on the CDR3 plus reference TRBV19 and TRBJ2-5, the full variable domain is DGGITQSPKYLFRKEGQNVTLSCEQNLNHDAMYWYRQDPGQGLRLIYYSQIVNDFQKGDIAEGYSVSREKKESFPLTVTSAQKNPTAFYLCASSRREATQETQYFGPGTRLLVL.

This clonotype was seen ten or more times. The V call is TRBV29-1, the J call TRBJ1-1; the D gene is possibly TRBD1 (6 bases). Looked up from germline, CDR1 is SQVTM and CDR2 is ANQGSEA. V shed 8 bases and J shed 6 bases, with 31 bases lying between them. The CDR3 contains 17 residues. The CDR3 sequence: CSHKTDRILGEVPEAFF. Written as DNA, the CDR3 is TGCAGCCACAAAACCGACAGGATTCTAGGCGAGGTCCCTGAAGCTTTCTTT.

This clonotype was observed a few times. Being one base from a much bigger clone, this may be a read error. The chain carries TRBV28 and TRBJ1-4; D is unresolved. This CDR3 spans 14 amino acids. CDR1 MDHEN and CDR2 SYDVKM come from the germline V gene. V dropped 5 bases and J dropped 6 bases, with 13 bases sitting between them. The CDR3 spells CASSPPSGHEKLFF. Here the CDR3 DNA reads TGTGCCAGCAGTCCTCCCTCCGGGCATGAAAAACTGTTTTTT.

This clonotype was counted at least ten times. This chain connects TRBV5-1 to TRBJ2-1; 10 bases agree with TRBD2. Trimming cost V 2 bases and J 5 bases; bases outside gene matches: 4. This CDR3 region has 15 residues. Germline V lookup: CDR1 SGHRS, CDR2 YFSETQ. Written as DNA, the CDR3 is TGCGCCAGCAGCTTCTCCGGACTAGCGGACAATGAGCAGTTCTTC. As protein: CASSFSGLADNEQFF.

This clonotype was picked up many times. The V call is TRBV3-1, the J call TRBJ1-1, with D possibly matching TRBD1 (6 bases). Germline assignment: CDR1 LGHDT and CDR2 YNNKEL (reference sequence). The CDR3 covers 14 residues. Deletions cut 7 bases from V and 1 base from J, with 13 bases between. CDR3: CASTPGAQNTEAFF. The CDR3 DNA reads TGTGCCAGCACTCCAGGGGCGCAGAACACTGAAGCTTTCTTT.

The chain uses TRBV20-1 and TRBJ1-1; D is ambiguous. CDR1 and CDR2 (germline): DFQATT, SNEGSKA (reference sequence). V was cut by 6 bases and J by 6 bases, with 17 bases left in between. The CDR3 extends over 13 amino acids. CDR3 sequence reads: CSAPFGRVSEAFF. The CDR3 DNA follows: TGCAGTGCCCCCTTTGGCCGGGTCTCTGAAGCTTTCTTT.

This clonotype was counted many times. The chain couples TRBV5-4 to TRBJ1-1, with 7 bases identical to TRBD1. Unmatched junction bases numbered 14, after V lost 0 bases and J lost 0 bases. From germline, CDR1 is SGHNT and CDR2 YYREEE (reference sequence). The CDR3 loop spans 19 amino acids. In nucleotides, the CDR3 is TGTGCCAGCAGCTTGGCCTCTTCGACAGGGTGGAACATGAACACTGAAGCTTTCTTT. Translated: CASSLASSTGWNMNTEAFF.

The chain has TRBV30 and TRBJ2-3; D is uncertain. The CDR3 totals 12 residues. Per the germline V gene, CDR1 is GTSNPN and CDR2 is SVGIG (reference sequence). Trimming removed 2 bases at V and 4 bases at J, with 7 bases between. The CDR3 DNA sequence: TGTGCCTGGAGTCAAAGGGCAGATACGCAGTATTTT. Its protein is CAWSQRADTQYF.

To note about this clonotype: Given a much more abundant clone one base away, this may be a read error. The chain combines TRBV5-1 with TRBJ1-2; D may be TRBD1 (5 bases). The germline CDR1 and CDR2 sequences are SGHRS and YFSETQ. V dropped 5 bases and J dropped 7 bases, with 18 bases sitting between them. This CDR3 contains 14 residues. DNA of the CDR3: TGCGCCAGCAGATTGTATCAGGGTAGCGGTGGCTACACCTTC. Its protein product is CASRLYQGSGGYTF. Based on the CDR3 plus reference TRBV5-1 and TRBJ1-2, the full variable domain is KAGVTQTPRYLIKTRGQQVTLSCSPISGHRSVSWYQQTPGQGLQFLFEYFSETQRNKGNFPGRFSGRQFSNSRSEMNVSTLELGDSALYLCASRLYQGSGGYTFGSGTRLTVV.

This clonotype came up many times. The gene calls are TRBV7-2 and TRBJ1-4; 10 bases are shared with TRBD1. The CDR3 is 15 amino acids. The junction had 7 bases not matched to a gene; V was cut back by 5 bases and J by 7 bases. Germline V lookup: CDR1 SGHTA, CDR2 FQGNSA. CDR3 bases: TGTGCCAGCAGCCTAAGACAGGGGGCGGGTGAAAAACTGTTTTTT. Its translation is CASSLRQGAGEKLFF.

At least ten counts were recorded for this clonotype. V usage is TRBV28 and J usage is TRBJ2-3, with TRBD2 as a possible D gene (5 bases). V gave up 4 bases and J gave up 0 bases, with 14 bases separating them. CDR1 is MDHEN, CDR2 SYDVKM, per germline. CDR3 length: 16 amino acids. CDR3 residues: CASSSLGVRSTDTQYF. The CDR3 coding sequence is TGTGCCAGCAGTTCTCTCGGGGTAAGAAGCACAGATACGCAGTATTTT.

J is TRBJ2-1 and V is TRBV12-5; no definite D call. Trimming removed 2 bases from V and 8 bases from J, with 4 bases in between. This CDR3 is 11 amino acids long. The germline V gene has CDR1 LGHNT and CDR2 FRNRAP. The CDR3, as DNA: TGTGCTAGTGGTTTGACTTATGAGCAGTTCTTC. This encodes CASGLTYEQFF.

This clonotype was seen many times. The gene calls are TRBV6-1 and TRBJ1-2, with a tentative D call TRBD1 (5 bases). V lost 8 bases and J 4 bases, leaving 5 bases between the germline ends. Germline V gives CDR1 MNHNS, CDR2 SASEGT. This CDR3 spans 10 amino acids. The CDR3 nucleotides read TGTGCCAGCGGGGGCTATGGCTACACCTTC. It translates to CASGGYGYTF.

In its sample, this clonotype was seen many times. The chain carries TRBV29-1 and TRBJ1-2, with D uncertain. The CDR3 covers 11 residues. The V and J ends lost 4 bases and 3 bases respectively, with 6 bases between them. Germline-derived CDR1 and CDR2 are SQVTM and ANQGSEA. The DNA of the CDR3 is TGCAGCGTTGCAACCCACTATGGCTACACCTTC. Residues: CSVATHYGYTF.

This clonotype was observed many times. The V gene is TRBV12-3 or TRBV12-4, the J gene TRBJ1-6, with unresolved D. The CDR3 runs 14 residues. V was cut by 6 bases and J by 10 bases, with 16 bases left in between. CDR3 DNA sequence: TGTGCCAGCAGCCAAGGAATTCCGGGCTCACCCCTCCACTTT. It codes for CASSQGIPGSPLHF.

The CDR3 nucleotides read TGTGCCAGCAGTTTATTCAGCTACTCTGGAAACACCATATATTTT. This encodes CASSLFSYSGNTIYF. The V and J genes are TRBV28 and TRBJ1-3; D is undetermined. V gave up 1 base and J gave up 0 bases, with 7 bases separating them. This CDR3 contains 15 residues. Germline assignment: CDR1 MDHEN and CDR2 SYDVKM.

In this sample, this clonotype turned up many times. The chain has TRBV28 and TRBJ1-1; no reliable D call. The germline V and J ends were trimmed by 8 bases and 1 base, with 8 bases remaining between them. This CDR3 is 12 amino acids long. Germline assignment: CDR1 MDHEN and CDR2 SYDVKM. The CDR3 loop is CASYLTNTEAFF. The DNA for the CDR3 is TGTGCCAGCTACCTCACGAACACTGAAGCTTTCTTT.